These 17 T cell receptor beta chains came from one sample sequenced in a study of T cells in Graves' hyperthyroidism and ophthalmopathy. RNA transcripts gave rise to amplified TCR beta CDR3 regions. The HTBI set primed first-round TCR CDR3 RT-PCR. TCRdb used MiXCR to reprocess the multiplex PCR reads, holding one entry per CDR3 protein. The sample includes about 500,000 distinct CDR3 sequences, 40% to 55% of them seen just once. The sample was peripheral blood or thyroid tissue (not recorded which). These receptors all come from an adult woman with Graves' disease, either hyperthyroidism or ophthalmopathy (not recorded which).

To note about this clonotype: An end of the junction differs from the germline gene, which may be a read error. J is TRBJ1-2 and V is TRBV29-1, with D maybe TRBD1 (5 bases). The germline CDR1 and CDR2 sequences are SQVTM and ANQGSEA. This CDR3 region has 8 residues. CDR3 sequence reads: CSVGQPDF. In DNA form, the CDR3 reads TGCAGCGTTGGACAGCCAGACTTC. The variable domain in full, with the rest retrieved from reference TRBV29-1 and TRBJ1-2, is SAVISQKPSRDICQRGTSLTIQCQVDSQVTMMFWYRQQPGQSLTLIATANQGSEATYESGFVIDKFPISRPNLTFSTLTVSNMSPEDSSIYLCSVGQPDFGSGTRLTVV.

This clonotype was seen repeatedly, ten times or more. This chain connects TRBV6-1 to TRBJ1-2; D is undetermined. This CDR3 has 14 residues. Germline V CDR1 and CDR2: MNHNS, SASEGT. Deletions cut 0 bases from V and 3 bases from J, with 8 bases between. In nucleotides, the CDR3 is TGTGCCAGCAGTGAAGCGCGGGCGGACTATGGCTACACCTTC. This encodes CASSEARADYGYTF.

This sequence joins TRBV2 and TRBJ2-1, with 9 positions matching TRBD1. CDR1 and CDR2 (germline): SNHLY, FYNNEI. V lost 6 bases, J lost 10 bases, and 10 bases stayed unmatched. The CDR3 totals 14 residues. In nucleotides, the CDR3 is TGTGCCAGCAGCAAGGGACAGGGAGGAGGCGAGCAGTTCTTC. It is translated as CASSKGQGGGEQFF. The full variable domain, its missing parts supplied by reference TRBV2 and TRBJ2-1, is EPEVTQTPSHQVTQMGQEVILRCVPISNHLYFYWYRQILGQKVEFLVSFYNNEISEKSEIFDDQFSVERPDGSNFTLKIRSTKLEDSAMYFCASSKGQGGGEQFFGPGTRLTVL.

CDR3 sequence: CSAKGTTGGGYEQYF. For the CDR3, the DNA is TGCAGTGCTAAGGGGACGACAGGGGGGGGCTACGAGCAGTACTTC. V gene TRBV20-1 combines with J gene TRBJ2-7; 9 bases match TRBD1. The CDR3 spans 15 residues. Germline CDR1 DFQATT, CDR2 SNEGSKA (reference sequence). V was clipped by 4 bases and J by 3 bases; unmatched bases: 10.

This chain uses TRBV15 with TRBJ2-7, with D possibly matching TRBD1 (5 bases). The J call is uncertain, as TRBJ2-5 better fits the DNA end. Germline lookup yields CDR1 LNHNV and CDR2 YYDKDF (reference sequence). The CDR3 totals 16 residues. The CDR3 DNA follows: TGTGCCACCAGCAGAGATCAGTCCAGGGTCGGCTCGACCCAGTACTTC. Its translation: CATSRDQSRVGSTQYF.

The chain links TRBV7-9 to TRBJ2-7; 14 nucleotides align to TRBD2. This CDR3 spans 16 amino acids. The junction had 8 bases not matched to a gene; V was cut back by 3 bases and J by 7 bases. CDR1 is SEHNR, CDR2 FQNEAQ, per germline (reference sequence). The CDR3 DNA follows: TGTGCCAGCAGCTTCCCGGGACTAGCGGGAGTGAGTGAGCAGTACTTC. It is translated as CASSFPGLAGVSEQYF.

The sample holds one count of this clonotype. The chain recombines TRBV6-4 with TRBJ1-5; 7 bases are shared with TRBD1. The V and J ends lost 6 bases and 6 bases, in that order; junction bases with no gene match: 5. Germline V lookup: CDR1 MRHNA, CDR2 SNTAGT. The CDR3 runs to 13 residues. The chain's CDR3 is CASRTRGGQPQHF. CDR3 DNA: TGTGCCAGCAGGACCAGGGGGGGTCAGCCCCAGCATTTT.

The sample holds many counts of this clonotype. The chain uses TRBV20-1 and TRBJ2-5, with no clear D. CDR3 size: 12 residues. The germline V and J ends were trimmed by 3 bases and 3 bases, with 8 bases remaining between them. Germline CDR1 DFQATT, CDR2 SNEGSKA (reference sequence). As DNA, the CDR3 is TGCAGTGCTAGGACGATGGAAGAGACCCAGTACTTC. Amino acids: CSARTMEETQYF.

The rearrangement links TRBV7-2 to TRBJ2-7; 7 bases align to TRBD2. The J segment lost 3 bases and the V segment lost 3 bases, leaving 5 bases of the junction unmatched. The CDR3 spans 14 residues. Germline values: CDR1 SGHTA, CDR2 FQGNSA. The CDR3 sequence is CASSFSSGLYEQYF. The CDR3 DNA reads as TGTGCCAGCAGCTTTTCTAGCGGCCTCTACGAGCAGTACTTC.

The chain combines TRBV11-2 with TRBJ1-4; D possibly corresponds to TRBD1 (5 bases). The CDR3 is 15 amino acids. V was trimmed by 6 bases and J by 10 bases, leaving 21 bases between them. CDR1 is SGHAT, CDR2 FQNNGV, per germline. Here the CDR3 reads CASSSTSGGYGKLFF. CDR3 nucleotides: TGTGCCAGCAGTTCGACAAGTGGGGGTTACGGAAAACTGTTTTTT. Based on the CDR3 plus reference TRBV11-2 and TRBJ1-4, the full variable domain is EAGVAQSPRYKIIEKRQSVAFWCNPISGHATLYWYQQILGQGPKLLIQFQNNGVVDDSQLPKDRFSAERLKGVDSTLKIQPAKLEDSAVYLCASSSTSGGYGKLFFGSGTQLSVL.

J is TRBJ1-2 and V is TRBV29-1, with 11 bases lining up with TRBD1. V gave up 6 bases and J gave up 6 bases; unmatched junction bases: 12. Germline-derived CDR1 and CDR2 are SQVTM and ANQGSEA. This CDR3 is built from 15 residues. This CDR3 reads CSVPSSGQGGNGYTF. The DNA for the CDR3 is TGCAGCGTACCCTCCTCGGGACAGGGGGGGAATGGCTACACCTTC.

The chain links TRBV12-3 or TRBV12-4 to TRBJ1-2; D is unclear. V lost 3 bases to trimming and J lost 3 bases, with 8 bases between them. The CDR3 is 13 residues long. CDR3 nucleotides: TGTGCCAGCAGTTTGGCAGCGTACTATGGCTACACCTTC. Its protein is CASSLAAYYGYTF.

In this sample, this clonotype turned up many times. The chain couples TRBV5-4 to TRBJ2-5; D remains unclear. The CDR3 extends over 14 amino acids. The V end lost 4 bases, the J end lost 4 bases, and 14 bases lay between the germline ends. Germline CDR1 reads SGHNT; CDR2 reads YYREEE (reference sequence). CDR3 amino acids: CASSATGVRETQYF. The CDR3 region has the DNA TGTGCCAGCAGCGCGACTGGGGTACGAGAGACCCAGTACTTC.

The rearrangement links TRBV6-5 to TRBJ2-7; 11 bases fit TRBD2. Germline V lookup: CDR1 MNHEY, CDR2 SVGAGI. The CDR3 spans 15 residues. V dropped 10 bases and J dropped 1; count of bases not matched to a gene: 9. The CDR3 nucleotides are TGTGCCATCAGCATAGCGGGAGGGGTTTCCTACGAGCAGTACTTC. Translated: CAISIAGGVSYEQYF.

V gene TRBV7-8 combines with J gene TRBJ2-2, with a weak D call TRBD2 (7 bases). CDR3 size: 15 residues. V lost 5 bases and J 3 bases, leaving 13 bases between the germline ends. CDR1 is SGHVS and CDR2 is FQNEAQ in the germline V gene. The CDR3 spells CASSKQGGDTGELFF. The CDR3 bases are TGTGCCAGCAGCAAACAGGGAGGGGACACCGGGGAGCTGTTTTTT.

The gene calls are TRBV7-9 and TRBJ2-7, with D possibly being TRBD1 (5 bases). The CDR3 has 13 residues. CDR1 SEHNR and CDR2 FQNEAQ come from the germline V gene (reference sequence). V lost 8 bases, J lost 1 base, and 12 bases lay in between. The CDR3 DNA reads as TGTGCCAGCGGGGCCAGGGATTCCTACGAGCAGTACTTC. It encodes CASGARDSYEQYF.

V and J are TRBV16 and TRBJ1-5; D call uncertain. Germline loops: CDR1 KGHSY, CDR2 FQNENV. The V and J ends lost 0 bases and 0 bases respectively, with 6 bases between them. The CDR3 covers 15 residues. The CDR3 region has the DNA TGTGCCAGCAGCCAATCGGGAGGTAGCAATCAGCCCCAGCATTTT. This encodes CASSQSGGSNQPQHF.